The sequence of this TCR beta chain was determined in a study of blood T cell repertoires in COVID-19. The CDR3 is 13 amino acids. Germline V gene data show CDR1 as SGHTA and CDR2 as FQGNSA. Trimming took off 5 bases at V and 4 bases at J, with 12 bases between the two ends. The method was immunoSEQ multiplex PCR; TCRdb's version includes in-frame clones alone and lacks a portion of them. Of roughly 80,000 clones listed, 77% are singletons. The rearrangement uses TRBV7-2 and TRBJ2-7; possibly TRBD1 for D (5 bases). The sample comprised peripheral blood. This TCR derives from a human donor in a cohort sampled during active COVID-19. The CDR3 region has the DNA TGTGCCAGCAGCCAAGGGGTTCTTTACGAGCAGTACTTC. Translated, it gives CASSQGVLYEQYF.